The TCR beta chain under discussion was sequenced for a study of blood T cells in healthy people across ages. Background on the study: About one barcoded beta molecule per two T cells was the capture yield of template switching.

Each sample yielded at least 6.5 million isolated PBMCs. Regarding this clonotype: Its antigen is unidentified.

Points from the study as a whole: Expanded clonotype shifts may have been confounded, as the donors had an unknown CMV status.

The germline CDR1 and CDR2 sequences are SEHNR and FQNEAQ (reference sequence). V trimming: 1 base; J trimming: 11 bases; junction bases outside the gene matches: 13. The CDR3 consists of 17 residues. Through a sample-barcoded 5' primer and a J-beta primer mix, a second PCR was run for roughly 6 to 12 cycles. TCRdb re-derived calls from the 5' RACE reads in MiXCR, one entry per CDR3 protein. The sample shows 1.5 million to 2 million distinct CDR3 sequences, under 30% of them seen only once. The sample taken for sequencing was blood. The chain links TRBV7-9 to TRBJ2-5; 13 bases match TRBD2. The sequence derives from a woman in her twenties or thirties in good health. In nucleotides, the CDR3 is TGTGCCAGCAGCTTAGGGACTAGCGGGGGATTATACAATGAGCAGTACTTC. Translating gives CASSLGTSGGLYNEQYF.